A selection of T cell receptor beta chains follows, all from one sample in a study of shared clonotypes between healthy human individuals. The method was immunoSEQ multiplex PCR; TCRdb's version includes in-frame clones alone and lacks a portion of them. The sample shows about 520,000 clones, around 80% of them seen only once. The sequenced sample was PBMCs. The receptors originated from a woman between 35 and 50 years old in good health. Some clones in this sample may be carry-over from other donors' samples. The CDR3 runs from the conserved cysteine through the conserved F or W. Each record gives: J gene, D gene, V gene, clone size, CDR3 DNA, CDR3 protein. D genes are given only for firm matches. Expanded clones get a size class; other rows say once, few or many, or leave the size out.

TRBJ1-4 | . | TRBV2 | . | TGTGCCAGCACAGTATCGGGACGGACGAATGAAAAACTGTTTTTT | CASTVSGRTNEKLFF
TRBJ2-7 | TRBD1 | TRBV4-3 | once | TGCGCCAGCAGCCAAGATAGGACAGGGTTCCTCGGGCAGTACTTC | CASSQDRTGFLGQYF
TRBJ2-7 | TRBD2 | TRBV28 | . | TGTGCCAGCAGTACCCCGGGCGGGAGGGGATCCTACGAGCAGTACTTC | CASSTPGGRGSYEQYF
TRBJ1-4 | . | TRBV28 | few | TGTGCCAGCAGTGGGGCCCCCAGGGGTGAAAAACTGTTTTTT | CASSGAPRGEKLFF
TRBJ2-2 | TRBD2 | TRBV10-3 | . | TGTGCCATCAGTGATCCTAGCGGGAGGACAACCGGGGAGCTGTTTTTT | CAISDPSGRTTGELFF
TRBJ1-1 | . | TRBV15 | . | TGTGCCACCAGCAGAGTTACGGCCGGGATGAACACTGAAGCTTTCTTT | CATSRVTAGMNTEAFF
TRBJ1-1 | . | TRBV27 | few | TGTGCCAGCCGTGGCAGGTATGAAGCTTTCTTT | CASRGRYEAFF
TRBJ1-2 | TRBD1 | TRBV5-1 | . | TGCGCCAGCAGCTTGGCCTGGGGACAGGGAAGGGACTATGGCTACACCTTC | CASSLAWGQGRDYGYTF
TRBJ2-7 | TRBD2 | TRBV6-6 | many | TGTGCCAGCACCGGGGGGGGAAACGAGCAGTACTTC | CASTGGGNEQYF
TRBJ2-1 | TRBD1 | TRBV6-5 | . | TGTGCCAGCAGACCGGCAGGGGGTGACAATGAGCAGTTCTTC | CASRPAGGDNEQFF
TRBJ1-2 | . | TRBV9 | . | TGTGCCAGCAGCATCGGGGGGCCTCACCAGGGGTACACCTTC | CASSIGGPHQGYTF
TRBJ1-4 | . | TRBV25-1 | . | TGTGCCAGCAACTCTAGAGCAACTAATGAAAAACTGTTTTTT | CASNSRATNEKLFF
TRBJ2-1 | TRBD1 | TRBV4-1 | . | TGCGCCAGCAGCCGAACCGAGGGGGCCTCCTACAATGAGCAGTTCTTC | CASSRTEGASYNEQFF
TRBJ2-1 | TRBD2 | TRBV7-7 | . | TGTGCTAGCAGCTTAGTAGCGGGAGGGCGCAATGAGCAGTTCTTC | CASSLVAGGRNEQFF
TRBJ2-2 | . | TRBV2 | . | TGTGCCAGCAGTATAACAGCGCCGAACACCGGGGAGCTGTTTTTT | CASSITAPNTGELFF
TRBJ2-2 | . | TRBV27 | . | . | CASSFSVRGGSGELFF
TRBJ1-2 | TRBD1 | TRBV19 | . | TGTGCCAGCACCATTGGTGGGGGACAGGGTAATGGCTACACCTTC | CASTIGGGQGNGYTF
TRBJ2-1 | . | TRBV2 | once | TGTGCCAGCGGCCAGGACCTATACAATGAGCAGTTCTTC | CASGQDLYNEQFF
TRBJ2-2 | TRBD2 | TRBV6-1 | . | TGTGCCAGCAACCCTAGCGGACTTAACACCGGGGAGCTGTTTTTT | CASNPSGLNTGELFF
TRBJ2-1 | . | TRBV11-2 | . | TGTGCCAGCAGTTCTAGCGGACAGTGGGGCAATGAGCAGTTCTTC | CASSSSGQWGNEQFF
TRBJ2-1 | . | TRBV6-6 | few | TGTGCCAGCAGACCCAGCGGAGACAATGAGCAGTTCTTC | CASRPSGDNEQFF
TRBJ1-5 | . | TRBV6-1 | . | TGTGCCAGCGGTGAAGGGTCGCCGCATTTT | CASGEGSPHF
TRBJ2-1 | TRBD2 | TRBV6-4 | once | TGTGCCAGCAGTGGACTAGCGGGAGGGAATGAGCAGTTCTTC | CASSGLAGGNEQFF
TRBJ1-1 | . | TRBV11-2 | . | TGTGCCAGCAGCCGTAGGAGCCTAGACCCTGAAGCTTTCTTT | CASSRRSLDPEAFF
TRBJ2-7 | . | TRBV5-4 | . | TGTGCCAGCAGCTTGTCGGGGGAGCAGTACTTC | CASSLSGEQYF
TRBJ2-5 | . | TRBV5-4 | . | TGTGCCAGCAGCTTGGCCCCTGGGGACACCTTCCAAGAGACCCAGTACTTC | CASSLAPGDTFQETQYF
TRBJ2-6 | . | TRBV4-3 | . | TGCGCCAGCAGCCAAGACATTTTGCTTAGACCCTCTGGGGCCAACGTCCTGACTTTC | CASSQDILLRPSGANVLTF
TRBJ2-7 | TRBD1 | TRBV28 | . | TGTGCCAGCAGCCTGGTGGGACAGGGGTTATACGAGCAGTACTTC | CASSLVGQGLYEQYF
TRBJ2-2 | TRBD2 | TRBV13 | . | TGTGCCAGCAGCCTGGGAGCGGGAGGTACCGGGGAGCTGTTTTTT | CASSLGAGGTGELFF
TRBJ2-7 | TRBD2 | TRBV7-9 | . | TGTGCCAGCAGCCGAGGACTAGCGGGAGGATTTGAGCAGTACTTC | CASSRGLAGGFEQYF
TRBJ2-7 | . | TRBV18 | once | TGTGCCAGCTCACCACCGCTTGTCTACGAGCAGTACTTC | CASSPPLVYEQYF
TRBJ2-7 | TRBD2 | TRBV7-9 | . | TGTGCCAGCAGCCTAGGCCTAGCGGCACTGAGCTCCTACGAGCAGTACTTC | CASSLGLAALSSYEQYF
TRBJ1-1 | TRBD1 | TRBV4-1 | . | TGCGCCAGCAGCCAAGTCCGGACAGGAAAAGCTTTCTTT | CASSQVRTGKAFF
TRBJ1-1 | . | TRBV10-3 | . | TGTGCCATCACCCTGGACACGAACACTGAAGCTTTCTTT | CAITLDTNTEAFF
TRBJ2-1 | TRBD2 | TRBV27 | . | TGTGCCAGCAAGAAGCTAGCGGGGTACAATGAGCAGTTCTTC | CASKKLAGYNEQFF
TRBJ1-6 | TRBD1 | TRBV7-9 | . | TGTGCCAGCAGACCCCCACAGGGGGCGCAATCCCCCCTCCACTTT | CASRPPQGAQSPLHF
TRBJ2-1 | TRBD2 | TRBV7-9 | . | TGTGCCAGCAGCTCTAGCGGCGATGAGCAGTTCTTC | CASSSSGDEQFF
TRBJ1-1 | . | TRBV12-5 | . | TGTGCTAGCGAGGGGGGGTTCGGGAACACTGAAGCTTTCTTT | CASEGGFGNTEAFF
TRBJ1-5 | TRBD1 | TRBV19 | . | TGTGCCAGTAGTATTAGCGGGACAGACTTCTATGGCAATCAGCCCCAGCATTTT | CASSISGTDFYGNQPQHF
TRBJ2-1 | . | TRBV5-1 | . | TGCGCCAGCAGCTTGAATTTGTACCTTAACAATGAGCAGTTCTTC | CASSLNLYLNNEQFF
TRBJ1-5 | TRBD1 | TRBV7-9 | . | TGTGCCAGCAACCCCCAGGGGGGAAGCAATCAGCCCCAGCATTTT | CASNPQGGSNQPQHF
TRBJ2-5 | . | TRBV4-2 | . | TGTGCCAGCAGCCAAGATATCCGGAGGTCCCAAGAGACCCAGTACTTC | CASSQDIRRSQETQYF
TRBJ2-7 | TRBD2 | TRBV5-6 | . | TGTGCCAGCAGCTCCCTCGGGACTAGCGGCCTTGCGCAGTACTTC | CASSSLGTSGLAQYF
TRBJ2-2 | . | TRBV6-6 | . | TGTGCCAGCAGTCAAAACAGGGCGGACACCGGGGAGCTGTTTTTT | CASSQNRADTGELFF
TRBJ1-1 | TRBD1 | TRBV5-4 | . | TGTGCCAGCAGCAAACAGGACAGGGCGACTGAAGCTTTCTTT | CASSKQDRATEAFF
TRBJ2-6 | . | TRBV18 | . | TGTGCCAGCTCCCCTCCTTCTGGGGCCAACGTCCTGACTTTC | CASSPPSGANVLTF
TRBJ1-1 | . | TRBV30 | few | TGTGCCTGGAGTGGCTTCATGAACACTGAAGCTTTCTTT | CAWSGFMNTEAFF
TRBJ1-2 | . | TRBV4-3 | many | TGCGCCAGCAGCCCTTCACTAACCCCCGGGACCGTAAACTATGGCTACACCTTC | CASSPSLTPGTVNYGYTF
TRBJ2-3 | TRBD2 | TRBV5-4 | . | TGTGCCAGCAGCCTCACTAGCGGGAGGGAAGATACGCAGTATTTT | CASSLTSGREDTQYF
TRBJ2-1 | TRBD2 | TRBV28 | . | TGTGCCAGCAGTCTAGCGGGACCTACGAATGAGCAGTTCTTC | CASSLAGPTNEQFF
TRBJ2-5 | . | TRBV5-1 | . | TGCGCCAGCAGCTTCCGGCCACAAGAGACCCAGTACTTC | CASSFRPQETQYF
TRBJ1-1 | . | TRBV27 | . | TGTGCCAGCAGTTTATCGACGATAAACACTGAAGCTTTCTTT | CASSLSTINTEAFF
TRBJ2-7 | TRBD2 | TRBV2 | . | TGTGCCAGCAGGCTAGCGGGAGGCTCCTACGAGCAGTACTTC | CASRLAGGSYEQYF
TRBJ2-2 | TRBD1 | TRBV7-9 | . | TGTGCCAGCAGCCCCCCAGGACAGGGAACGAACACCGGGGAGCTGTTTTTT | CASSPPGQGTNTGELFF